Sequencing of this T cell receptor (beta chain) was carried out in a study of beta chain features in type 1 diabetes. Study observations and caveats: The study found moderately but significantly shorter TCRB CDR3s in all four CD4+ subsets of Type 1 diabetes patients.

Trimming at V came to 3 bases and at J to 1 base, leaving 4 bases not matched to a gene. CDR3 length equals 16 residues. Germline V lookup: CDR1 SGHTA, CDR2 FQGNSA. As concerns this clone: The antigen is undetermined.

The authors reverse transcribed all of the isolated RNA, so sequencing captured expressed TCRB transcripts. Repertoires were generated with immunoSEQ multiplex PCR, while TCRdb's copy carries only in-frame clones and drops some. The table shows a few hundred thousand clones, with roughly 13% occurring only once. This sequence was found in a woman aged 18-29 years with type 1 diabetes. The rearrangement links TRBV7-2 to TRBJ2-3; 10 bases are a match to TRBD2. Specimen: naive CD4+ T cells from blood. This chain's CDR3 is CASSFSSGRRTDTQYF. The CDR3 DNA reads as TGTGCCAGCAGCTTCTCTAGCGGGAGACGCACAGATACGCAGTATTTT. The complete variable domain, with remaining parts taken from reference TRBV7-2 and TRBJ2-3, reads GAGVSQSPSNKVTEKGKDVELRCDPISGHTALYWYRQSLGQGLEFLIYFQGNSAPDKSGLPSDRFSAERTGGSVSTLTIQRTQQEDSAVYLCASSFSSGRRTDTQYFGPGTRLTVL.